The rows below give T cell receptor beta chains drawn from one sample of a study of blood T cells in healthy people across ages. TCRdb reprocessed the 5' RACE reads via MiXCR and lists one record per CDR3 protein. The repertoire consists of around 1,500,000 distinct CDR3 sequences, with 28% occurring once and the leading ten covering 6.5% to 8.5%. Sequenced input: blood. The receptors stem from a woman in her twenties or thirties in good health. CDR3s include the opening cysteine and the closing phenylalanine or tryptophan. Each record gives: D gene, V gene, CDR3 length, clone size, J gene, CDR3 protein, CDR3 DNA. D genes are given only for firm matches. The listing skips clone size in some rows; elsewhere it reads once, few, many or a size class.

>TRBD1|TRBV10-3|17|few|TRBJ2-5
CAIGRGQGAEWQETQYF
TGTGCCATTGGGAGGGGACAGGGGGCCGAGTGGCAAGAGACCCAGTACTTC
>TRBD2|TRBV6-6|16|few|TRBJ2-7
CASSYVGGGSLYEQYF
TGTGCCAGCAGTTACGTGGGGGGGGGATCCCTCTACGAGCAGTACTTC
>NA|TRBV10-3|14|NA|TRBJ1-2
CAISESSGVYGYTF
TGTGCCATCAGTGAGTCCTCCGGGGTCTATGGCTACACCTTC
>NA|TRBV7-2|16|NA|TRBJ2-2
CASSLNVGLNTGELFF
TGTGCCAGCAGCTTAAACGTAGGACTCAACACCGGGGAGCTGTTTTTT
>NA|TRBV7-9|12|many|TRBJ2-1
CASSPNPNEQFF
TGTGCCAGCAGCCCCAATCCCAATGAGCAGTTCTTC
>TRBD1|TRBV30|15|NA|TRBJ2-7
CAWSVQGALSGEQYF
TGTGCCTGGAGTGTACAGGGGGCTCTTTCTGGGGAGCAGTACTTC
>NA|TRBV4-3|14|few|TRBJ1-1
CASSRDGMNTEAFF
TGCGCCAGCAGCCGGGATGGCATGAACACTGAAGCTTTCTTT
>NA|TRBV7-9|16|NA|TRBJ2-3
CASSLGAGPSTDTQYF
TGTGCCAGCAGCTTAGGGGCAGGCCCTAGCACAGATACGCAGTATTTT
>TRBD1|TRBV11-2|15|many|TRBJ1-2
CASSSLRGRDHGYTF
TGTGCCAGCAGCTCTCTCAGGGGGCGGGATCATGGCTACACCTTC
>TRBD2|TRBV29-1|16|few|TRBJ2-3
CSVSGLAGSFTDTQYF
TGCAGCGTCTCTGGACTAGCGGGGTCCTTCACAGATACGCAGTATTTT
>TRBD1|TRBV20-1|16|NA|TRBJ1-4
CSATKGTGTGNEKLFF
TGCAGTGCTACAAAAGGGACCGGGACAGGGAATGAAAAACTGTTTTTT
>NA|TRBV6-1|16|NA|TRBJ1-5
CASRERGYRSNQPQHF
TGTGCCAGCAGAGAAAGGGGGTATAGGAGCAATCAGCCCCAGCATTTT
>NA|TRBV7-2|15|NA|TRBJ2-7
CASSDILRITYEQYF
TGTGCCAGCAGCGACATTTTACGGATTACCTACGAGCAGTACTTC
>NA|TRBV6-1|14|NA|TRBJ1-5
CASSDRSYNQPRHF
TGTGCCAGCAGTGATCGCAGCTACAATCAGCCCCGGCATTTT
>NA|TRBV27|16|NA|TRBJ2-7
CASIPGRRYHSYEQYF
TGTGCCAGCATCCCGGGCAGGAGATACCACTCCTACGAGCAGTACTTC
>NA|TRBV4-1|16|NA|TRBJ1-6
CASSQEAGTAWSPLHF
TGCGCCAGCAGCCAAGAAGCAGGGACGGCTTGGTCACCCCTCCACTTT
>NA|TRBV30|11|NA|TRBJ2-1
CAWGAGNEQFF
TGTGCCTGGGGGGCTGGCAATGAGCAGTTCTTC
>NA|TRBV20-1|16|NA|TRBJ2-5
CSARERNRPSQETQYF
TGCAGTGCTAGAGAAAGGAACAGGCCGTCACAAGAGACCCAGTACTTC
>TRBD2|TRBV5-1|15|NA|TRBJ2-5
CASSEGTSAGGTQYF
TGCGCCAGCAGCGAGGGGACTAGCGCGGGGGGGACCCAGTACTTC
>NA|TRBV6-6|14|NA|TRBJ1-1
CPSRQDSLDTEAFF
TGTCCCAGCAGACAAGACAGCCTTGACACTGAAGCTTTCTTT
>NA|TRBV5-1|13|NA|TRBJ1-1
CASSLDRNFEAFF
TGCGCCAGCAGCTTGGACAGGAATTTTGAAGCTTTCTTT
>NA|TRBV15|15|few|TRBJ1-2
CATSVETGPNYGYTF
TGTGCCACCAGCGTAGAGACAGGACCAAACTATGGCTACACCTTC
>NA|TRBV20-1|13|NA|TRBJ2-1
CSATGVKRDEQFF
TGCAGTGCTACAGGGGTAAAGAGGGATGAGCAGTTCTTC
>NA|TRBV27|16|NA|TRBJ2-1
CASTSFPPGGRNEQFF
TGTGCCAGCACCTCATTCCCCCCAGGGGGGCGGAATGAGCAGTTCTTC
>NA|TRBV20-1|15|few|TRBJ2-7
CSAREGPFTPYEQYF
TGCAGTGCTAGAGAGGGCCCTTTTACTCCCTACGAGCAGTACTTC
>TRBD2|TRBV10-3|14|few|TRBJ2-1
CAIRGGGAVNEQFF
TGTGCCATCAGGGGCGGGGGGGCTGTAAATGAGCAGTTCTTC
>TRBD1|TRBV6-2/TRBV6-3|15|NA|TRBJ1-5
CASSWDRRPNQPQHF
TGTGCCAGCAGCTGGGACAGGCGGCCGAATCAGCCCCAGCATTTT
>NA|TRBV20-1|13|few|TRBJ1-5
CSAPGGLGQPQHF
TGCAGTGCCCCCGGGGGATTGGGGCAGCCCCAGCATTTT
>NA|TRBV5-5|11|NA|TRBJ2-5
CASSLNRAWYF
TGTGCCAGCAGCTTGAACCGCGCATGGTACTTC
>TRBD2|TRBV29-1|13|few|TRBJ2-3
CSVPSGGSDTQYF
TGCAGCGTACCTAGCGGGGGTTCAGATACGCAGTATTTT
>NA|TRBV5-6|15|many|TRBJ2-5
CASSPPAAHRETQYF
TGTGCCAGCAGCCCCCCGGCGGCCCATCGGGAGACCCAGTACTTC
>NA|TRBV5-1|16|many|TRBJ2-1
CASSLEAAGWMDEQFF
TGCGCCAGCAGCTTGGAGGCGGCGGGATGGATGGATGAGCAGTTCTTC
>NA|TRBV29-1|12|many|TRBJ2-5
CSDGLAGETQYF
TGCAGCGACGGTTTGGCGGGAGAGACCCAGTACTTC
>NA|TRBV20-1|12|NA|TRBJ2-7
CCAPTGWDEQYF
TGCTGTGCTCCCACAGGATGGGACGAGCAGTACTTC
>NA|TRBV11-2|15|few|TRBJ2-5
CASSPVLGGEETQYF
TGTGCCAGCAGCCCCGTTTTGGGGGGAGAGGAGACCCAGTACTTC
>TRBD1|TRBV7-2|16|NA|TRBJ2-5
CASSRLRGTGDETQYF
TGTGCCAGCAGCCGACTCCGCGGGACAGGTGATGAGACCCAGTACTTC
>NA|TRBV20-1|13|NA|TRBJ1-4
CSVRGRVNEKLFF
TGCAGTGTCAGGGGCAGGGTTAATGAAAAACTGTTTTTT
>TRBD2|TRBV20-1|16|many|TRBJ2-3
CSGSTSGGFYTDTQYF
TGCAGTGGGAGTACTAGCGGGGGGTTCTACACAGATACGCAGTATTTT
>NA|TRBV2|12|many|TRBJ2-5
CASSEAGGFQYF
TGTGCCAGCAGTGAGGCAGGAGGGTTCCAGTACTTC
>NA|TRBV29-1|17|NA|TRBJ1-3
CSVEDTGEFGPGNTIYF
TGCAGCGTTGAAGATACAGGCGAATTCGGGCCCGGAAACACCATATATTTT
>TRBD1|TRBV14|16|few|TRBJ1-6
CASSQMPGQANSPLHF
TGTGCCAGCAGTCAAATGCCGGGACAGGCTAATTCACCCCTCCACTTT
>TRBD1|TRBV5-1|18|NA|TRBJ1-1
CASSQNPGQGALNTEAFF
TGCGCCAGCAGCCAAAACCCGGGACAGGGGGCCCTGAACACTGAAGCTTTCTTC
>TRBD1|TRBV20-1|12|few|TRBJ1-2
CSAVGQGDGYTF
TGCAGTGCCGTGGGACAGGGGGACGGCTACACCTTC
>NA|TRBV30|14|NA|TRBJ1-2
CAWSVGSRDYGYTF
TGTGCCTGGAGTGTAGGGTCGAGGGACTATGGCTACACCTTC
>TRBD1|TRBV2|15|NA|TRBJ2-7
CASRLMGTGVPEQYF
TGTGCCAGCAGACTCATGGGGACAGGGGTCCCCGAGCAGTACTTC
>TRBD2|TRBV14|15|NA|TRBJ2-7
CASSYGLAISYEQYF
TGTGCCAGCAGCTACGGACTAGCGATCAGCTACGAGCAGTACTTC